The next 9 T cell receptor beta chains were all read from a single sample in a study of blood T cells in healthy people across ages. The authors ran a second PCR of roughly 7 to 11 cycles using a sample-barcoded 5' primer and a J-beta primer mix. A single record per CDR3 protein comes from TCRdb applying MiXCR to the 5' RACE reads. Of 1.8 million or so distinct CDR3 sequences detected, roughly two fifths appear once; the ten largest clones hold more than 20%. Sequencing was performed on blood. The receptor set was obtained from a human donor in good health.

The chain joins TRBV20-1 to TRBJ2-1; D gene uncertain. The CDR3 length is 12 residues. Trimming took off 3 bases at V and 4 bases at J, with 7 bases between the two ends. The germline V gene encodes CDR1 DFQATT and CDR2 SNEGSKA (reference sequence). CDR3: CSASQLYNEQFF. CDR3 coding DNA: TGCAGTGCTAGCCAATTGTACAATGAGCAGTTCTTC.

This sequence joins TRBV15 and TRBJ1-4; 7 nucleotides match TRBD1. Germline V gene data show CDR1 as LNHNV and CDR2 as YYDKDF (reference sequence). CDR3 length: 13 amino acids. V lost 6 bases, J lost 3 bases, and 1 base stayed unmatched. CDR3 in DNA: TGTGCCACCAGTACAGGGGCTAATGAAAAACTGTTTTTT. Amino acids: CATSTGANEKLFF.

The J gene is TRBJ1-5, the V gene TRBV6-5; unclear D gene. Germline-derived CDR1 and CDR2 are MNHEY and SVGAGI. The V end was cut by 0 bases, the J end by 0 bases, with 6 bases between. The CDR3 loop spans 15 amino acids. For the CDR3, the DNA is TGTGCCAGCAGTTACTCAATGTATAGCAATCAGCCCCAGCATTTT. Translation: CASSYSMYSNQPQHF.

The rearrangement joins TRBV7-2 to TRBJ2-4, with 10 bases lining up with TRBD2. The J call may be incorrect, as the DNA end agrees better with TRBJ2-7. In germline, CDR1 is SGHTA, CDR2 FQGNSA. The CDR3 loop spans 14 amino acids. The CDR3 region is CASSLSGGVVEQYF. The CDR3 nucleotides are TGTGCCAGCAGCTTAAGCGGGGGGGTTGTCGAGCAGTACTTC.

The chain is built from TRBV29-1 and TRBJ1-4; D gene ambiguous. Trimming left V 6 bases short and J 4 bases short, with 15 bases between. The CDR3 consists of 14 residues. Germline CDR1 reads SQVTM; CDR2 reads ANQGSEA. The chain's CDR3 is CSVGQSPVNEKLFF. DNA for the CDR3: TGCAGCGTAGGTCAGAGTCCAGTTAATGAAAAACTGTTTTTT. Together with reference TRBV29-1 and TRBJ1-4, the CDR3 gives the full variable domain: SAVISQKPSRDICQRGTSLTIQCQVDSQVTMMFWYRQQPGQSLTLIATANQGSEATYESGFVIDKFPISRPNLTFSTLTVSNMSPEDSSIYLCSVGQSPVNEKLFFGSGTQLSVL.

This clonotype came up a few times. This chain joins TRBV7-2 and TRBJ1-2, with D uncertain. The CDR3 consists of 16 residues. Trimming took off 1 base at V and 5 bases at J, with 17 bases between the two ends. Germline values: CDR1 SGHTA, CDR2 FQGNSA. In DNA form, the CDR3 reads TGTGCCAGCAGCTTAGTCCAGTTACGGGGTGGTTATGGCTACACCTTC. Translating it yields CASSLVQLRGGYGYTF.

To note about this clonotype: Germline is not matched at one junction end, which may reflect a read error. This rearrangement joins TRBV4-1 to TRBJ2-5, with 7 bases identical to TRBD1. CDR1 and CDR2 (germline): MGHRA, YSYEKL. The CDR3 is made up of 15 amino acids. The CDR3 sequence: CASSPQGQTQETQYF. The CDR3 region has the DNA TGCGCCAGCAGCCCCCAGGGACAGACCCAAGAGACCCAGTACTTT.

The V call is TRBV7-9, the J call TRBJ2-7; D not resolved. Germline loops: CDR1 SEHNR, CDR2 FQNEAQ (reference sequence). This CDR3 is 12 amino acids long. The germline V and J ends were trimmed by 5 bases and 5 bases, with 10 bases remaining between them. The CDR3 is CASSPPLNEQYF. The CDR3, as DNA: TGTGCCAGCAGCCCTCCTCTAAACGAGCAGTACTTC.

This clonotype appeared a few times. The chain links TRBV7-2 to TRBJ2-1, with TRBD1 matching 7 bases. Per the germline V gene, CDR1 is SGHTA and CDR2 is FQGNSA. The CDR3 totals 15 residues. The V gene end was trimmed by 1 base and the J gene end by 5 bases; junction bases not matched to a gene: 5. In DNA form, the CDR3 reads TGTGCCAGCAGCTTAGGGGACAGCTTACACAATGAGCAGTTCTTC. This codes for CASSLGDSLHNEQFF.